Presented here are 25 T cell receptor beta chains from one specimen sequenced in a study of blood T cell repertoires in COVID-19. Some clones are missing from TCRdb's copy, which holds only in-frame ones; the method was immunoSEQ multiplex PCR. The table includes some 210,000 clones, 65% to 85% detected once. Sequenced sample: peripheral blood. The receptors come from a man aged 45-65 years with active or convalescent COVID-19.

This clone has only one observation. The rearrangement links TRBV19 to TRBJ2-4; D remains ambiguous. The germline V gene encodes CDR1 LNHDA and CDR2 SQIVND (reference sequence). The V and J ends lost 3 bases and 0 bases respectively, with 9 bases between them. This CDR3 has 15 residues. DNA of the CDR3: TGTGCCAGTAGTATCGGTCTACTAGCCAAAAACATTCAGTACTTC. Amino acids: CASSIGLLAKNIQYF.

Here the CDR3 reads CSVVVTYEQYF. The CDR3 DNA reads TGCAGCGTTGTAGTTACCTACGAGCAGTACTTC. The chain employs TRBV29-1 and TRBJ2-7; D remains unclear. Trimming cost V 4 bases and J 2 bases, with 6 bases left between them. Germline V gene data show CDR1 as SQVTM and CDR2 as ANQGSEA. This CDR3 contains 11 residues.

This chain uses TRBV3-1 (or the pseudogene TRBV3-2) with TRBJ2-5, with TRBD1 as a possible D gene (6 bases). The germline V gene has CDR1 LGHDT and CDR2 YNNKEL (reference sequence). Trimming removed 1 base from V and 2 bases from J, with 11 bases in between. This CDR3 is built from 15 residues. The CDR3 sequence is CASSQVAGTQETQYF. The CDR3 DNA sequence: TGTGCCAGCAGCCAAGTAGCCGGGACACAAGAGACCCAGTACTTC.

Notes on this clone: Other nucleotide sequences in the sample specify the same CDR3. This chain joins TRBV5-1 and TRBJ1-2, with TRBD1 identical over 11 bases. V lost 4 bases, J lost 7 bases, and 6 bases stayed unmatched. CDR1 is SGHRS, CDR2 YFSETQ, per germline. This CDR3 has 14 amino acids. The CDR3, as DNA: TGCGCCAGCAGCACCGGACAGGGGGCGCGTGGCTACACCTTC. It codes for CASSTGQGARGYTF.

The rearrangement uses TRBV6-5 and TRBJ1-6; a weak D match, TRBD1 (5 bases). The CDR3 runs 15 residues. Trimming shortened V by 0 bases and J by 10 bases, and 13 bases separated the two germline ends. The V gene's germline CDR1 is MNHEY and CDR2 SVGAGI. The CDR3 bases are TGTGCCAGCAGTTACTCGTCCCTGGGGCGATCACCCCTCCACTTT. Translating gives CASSYSSLGRSPLHF.

The chain links TRBV2 to TRBJ2-5; 10 bases align to TRBD2. This CDR3 is built from 13 residues. J lost 14 bases, V lost 9 bases, and 15 bases had no gene match. The germline V gene has CDR1 SNHLY and CDR2 FYNNEI. In nucleotides, the CDR3 is TGTGCCAGTTTAGAGCGGGAGGGCCTCCGGGTCTACTTC. It is translated as CASLEREGLRVYF.

This rearrangement joins TRBV12-2 to TRBJ2-7; the table calls TRBD1, which could not be checked here. TRBV12-2 is shown as a pseudogene. This CDR3 region has 15 residues. The CDR3 DNA reads TGTGCAAGTCGGTGTCGGACAGGGATTCACTACGAGCAGTACTTC. This translates into CASRCRTGIHYEQYF.

V gene TRBV5-6 combines with J gene TRBJ2-2, with TRBD2 identical over 11 bases. V shed 6 bases, J shed 0 bases, and the junction held 4 bases outside the gene matches. In germline, CDR1 is SGHDT, CDR2 YYEEEE. The CDR3 totals 16 residues. CDR3 loop: CASTLLAGANTGELFF. Written as DNA, the CDR3 is TGTGCCAGCACGCTACTAGCGGGAGCGAACACCGGGGAGCTGTTTTTT. Full variable domain (remainder filled in from reference TRBV5-6 and TRBJ2-2): DAGVTQSPTHLIKTRGQQVTLRCSPKSGHDTVSWYQQALGQGPQFIFQYYEEEERQRGNFPDRFSGHQFPNYSSELNVNALLLGDSALYLCASTLLAGANTGELFFGEGSRLTVL.

V usage is TRBV7-2 and J usage is TRBJ1-3; 8 bases line up with TRBD1. CDR1 is SGHTA and CDR2 is FQGNSA in the germline V gene. CDR3 length: 14 residues. The V segment lost 6 bases and the J segment 2 bases; nucleotides outside the gene matches: 3. The CDR3 coding sequence is TGTGCCAGCAGACAGGACAGGGCTGGAAACACCATATATTTT. This gives the protein CASRQDRAGNTIYF. The full variable domain, with the rest looked up from reference TRBV7-2 and TRBJ1-3, is GAGVSQSPSNKVTEKGKDVELRCDPISGHTALYWYRQSLGQGLEFLIYFQGNSAPDKSGLPSDRFSAERTGGSVSTLTIQRTQQEDSAVYLCASRQDRAGNTIYFGEGSWLTVV.

The gene calls are TRBV5-4 and TRBJ2-2; D perhaps matches TRBD1 (6 bases). Germline CDR1 is SGHNT and CDR2 is YYREEE (reference sequence). V lost 4 bases to trimming and J lost 0 bases, with 10 bases between them. CDR3 length: 15 amino acids. The CDR3: CASSTRTANTGELFF. The CDR3 DNA reads as TGTGCCAGCAGCACGCGGACAGCGAACACCGGGGAGCTGTTTTTT.

The J gene is TRBJ1-1, the V gene TRBV6-1; D is unresolved. CDR1 and CDR2 (germline): MNHNS, SASEGT. There are 12 residues in the CDR3. V lost 3 bases and J 6 bases, leaving 8 bases between the germline ends. CDR3 bases: TGTGCCAGCAGTGAGCTATTGGCTGAAGCTTTCTTT. Translating gives CASSELLAEAFF.

This chain joins TRBV7-3 and TRBJ1-5; D not resolved. The CDR3 extends over 13 amino acids. The V gene's germline CDR1 is SGHTA and CDR2 FQGTGA. V lost 0 bases and J lost 5, with 5 bases in between. The CDR3 DNA reads TGTGCCAGCAGCTTAACTCGGGATCAGCCCCAGCATTTT. Encoded protein: CASSLTRDQPQHF. The full variable domain, in which reference TRBV7-3 and TRBJ1-5 provide the parts outside the CDR3, is GAGVSQTPSNKVTEKGKYVELRCDPISGHTALYWYRQSLGQGPEFLIYFQGTGAADDSGLPNDRFFAVRPEGSVSTLKIQRTERGDSAVYLCASSLTRDQPQHFGDGTRLSIL.

The chain has TRBV19 and TRBJ2-5, with 7 positions matching TRBD2. From germline, CDR1 is LNHDA and CDR2 SQIVND (reference sequence). CDR3 length equals 15 residues. J gave up 1 base and V 1 base, and 3 bases lay outside the gene matches. The CDR3 DNA is TGTGCCAGTAGTATAGGGCGGGGGTTCCAAGAGACCCAGTACTTC. It is translated as CASSIGRGFQETQYF.

The chain carries TRBV3-1 (or the pseudogene TRBV3-2) and TRBJ1-4, with a tentative D call TRBD1 (6 bases). This CDR3 has 15 amino acids. Deletions cut 1 base from V and 7 bases from J, with 13 bases between. Germline lookup yields CDR1 LGHDT and CDR2 YNNKEL (reference sequence). This CDR3 reads CASSQVRGGIEKLFF. CDR3 bases: TGTGCCAGCAGCCAAGTCCGAGGGGGTATTGAAAAACTGTTTTTT.

This chain links TRBV5-1 with TRBJ1-6; possible D gene TRBD1, 6 bases. This CDR3 is built from 15 residues. From germline, CDR1 is SGHRS and CDR2 YFSETQ. Trimming cost V 4 bases and J 7 bases, with 15 bases left between them. CDR3 region: CASSRVPQGNSPLHF. The CDR3 DNA sequence: TGCGCCAGCAGCCGGGTACCACAGGGAAATTCACCCCTCCACTTT.

This clone showed up just a few times. One junction end does not reproduce the germline sequence, and a read error may be involved. This chain links TRBV6-1 with TRBJ2-7; the match to TRBD1 covers 10 bases. The germline gives CDR1 MNHNS, CDR2 SASEGT. This CDR3 region has 11 residues. In DNA form, the CDR3 reads TGTGCCAGCAGTGAAGAAGGGACAGGGGTCTTC. Translated, it gives CASSEEGTGVF.

The chain combines TRBV4-3 with TRBJ1-2; D call uncertain. The CDR3 totals 14 residues. V was pared by 0 bases and J by 6 bases, with 11 bases between. CDR1 and CDR2 from the germline V gene are LGHNA and YSLEER. This CDR3 reads CASSQESPGDGYTF. The CDR3 coding sequence is TGCGCCAGCAGCCAAGAAAGCCCCGGGGATGGCTACACCTTC.

The chain couples TRBV5-3 to TRBJ1-2; no clear D. TRBV5-3 is noted as an ORF with a role that remains uncertain. Trimming took 5 bases from V and 6 from J, leaving 14 bases between them. The CDR3 sequence is 13 residues long. As DNA, the CDR3 is TGTGCCAGAAGTCTGGGCCCTATGGATGGCTACACCTTC. It encodes CARSLGPMDGYTF.

V is TRBV30 and J is TRBJ2-7; TRBD1 matches at 9 bases. The germline V gene encodes CDR1 GTSNPN and CDR2 SVGIG (reference sequence). The V segment lost 1 base and the J segment 4 bases; nucleotides outside the gene matches: 14. The CDR3 runs 17 residues. This CDR3 is CAWSGTGASSFGYEQYF. The CDR3 bases are TGTGCCTGGAGTGGGACAGGGGCCAGCTCCTTTGGGTACGAGCAGTACTTC.

This clone was found a few times. The chain couples TRBV10-1 to TRBJ1-5; 7 nucleotides agree with TRBD1. The germline gives CDR1 WNHNN, CDR2 SYGVQD (reference sequence). V shed 3 bases, J shed 4 bases, and the junction held 3 bases outside the gene matches. There are 14 residues in the CDR3. The DNA for the CDR3 is TGCGCCAGCAGTGATGGACAGGCGAATCAGCCCCAGCATTTT. Protein: CASSDGQANQPQHF.

The chain recombines TRBV5-1 with TRBJ1-2; 10 nucleotides match TRBD1. There are 16 residues in the CDR3. V lost 4 bases to trimming and J lost 2 bases; unmatched junction nucleotides: 8. CDR1 and CDR2 (germline): SGHRS, YFSETQ. The CDR3 sequence is CASSKWTGGNNYGYTF. The CDR3 bases are TGCGCCAGCAGCAAATGGACAGGGGGAAACAACTATGGCTACACCTTC.

On this clone: The same CDR3 can be traced to other DNA sequences in this sample. V gene TRBV7-2 combines with J gene TRBJ1-5; maybe TRBD1 (5 bases). Germline CDR1 and CDR2: SGHTA and FQGNSA. The CDR3 sequence is 13 residues long. Trimming pared 4 bases from V and 3 bases from J, leaving 7 bases between. CDR3 nucleotide sequence: TGTGCCAGCAGCTCAGGGCCCAATCAGCCCCAGCATTTT. It specifies CASSSGPNQPQHF.

The genes are TRBV3-1 (or the pseudogene TRBV3-2) and TRBJ2-7; 10 bases align to TRBD2. CDR3 length equals 15 residues. Germline trimming cut 4 bases from V and 6 bases from J; bases unmatched to any gene: 9. Germline values: CDR1 LGHDT, CDR2 YNNKEL (reference sequence). The CDR3: CASSPHSGRKSEQYF. The CDR3 DNA follows: TGTGCCAGCAGCCCGCATAGCGGGAGGAAGTCCGAGCAGTACTTC.

This clone came up a few times. This rearrangement joins TRBV9 to TRBJ2-3; 15 positions match TRBD2. With 4 bases clipped from V and 5 bases from J, the junction kept 14 bases outside the gene matches. Germline CDR1 reads SGDLS; CDR2 reads YYNGEE. This CDR3 region has 19 residues. DNA for the CDR3: TGTGCCAGCAGCCCACTGGGACTAGCGGGGGGTACTGGTGGAGATACGCAGTATTTT. This translates into CASSPLGLAGGTGGDTQYF.

The chain has TRBV11-2 and TRBJ2-2; 9 bases match TRBD1. Germline-derived CDR1 and CDR2 are SGHAT and FQNNGV. V lost 1 base and J lost 3; bases outside the gene matches: 12. The CDR3 loop spans 19 amino acids. CDR3 in DNA: TGTGCCAGCAGCTTAGGGGACCCTTACAGGGGGCGGGACACCGGGGAGCTGTTTTTT. This gives the protein CASSLGDPYRGRDTGELFF.